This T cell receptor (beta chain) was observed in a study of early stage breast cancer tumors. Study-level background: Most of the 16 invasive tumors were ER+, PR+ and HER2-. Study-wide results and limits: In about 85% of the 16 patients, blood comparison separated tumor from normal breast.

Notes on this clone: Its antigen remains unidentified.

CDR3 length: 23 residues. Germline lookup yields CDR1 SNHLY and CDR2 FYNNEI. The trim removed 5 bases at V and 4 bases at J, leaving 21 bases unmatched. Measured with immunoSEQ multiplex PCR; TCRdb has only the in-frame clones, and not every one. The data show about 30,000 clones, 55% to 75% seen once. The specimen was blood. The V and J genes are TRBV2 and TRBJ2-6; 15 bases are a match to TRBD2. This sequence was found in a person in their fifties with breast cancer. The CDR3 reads CASSSPLTGRTSGRAGGANVLTF. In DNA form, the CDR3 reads TGTGCCAGCAGTTCTCCTTTGACAGGCCGGACTAGCGGGAGGGCCGGGGGGGCCAACGTCCTGACTTTC. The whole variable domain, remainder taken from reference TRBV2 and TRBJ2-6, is EPEVTQTPSHQVTQMGQEVILRCVPISNHLYFYWYRQILGQKVEFLVSFYNNEISEKSEIFDDQFSVERPDGSNFTLKIRSTKLEDSAMYFCASSSPLTGRTSGRAGGANVLTFGAGSRLTVL.